The rows below give T cell receptor beta chains drawn from one sample of a study of cytomegalovirus exposure and HLA in healthy donors. TCRdb's table, derived via immunoSEQ multiplex PCR, lists solely in-frame clones and lacks some. Here the sample spans tens of thousands of clones, roughly 90% being singletons. Sequences were obtained from PBMCs. The receptors were sampled from a woman aged 18-29 years in good health and CMV-seronegative. The CDR3 runs from the conserved cysteine through the conserved F or W. D genes are given only for firm matches. Clone size is stated in some rows and not others, as once, few, many or a class when expanded.

few,TRBV28,TRBJ2-7,NA,TGTGCCAGCAGTTTACGGACTATCCGGGACGTACTCACCTACGAGCAGTACTTC,CASSLRTIRDVLTYEQYF
once,TRBV11-2,TRBJ2-1,TRBD2,TGTGCCAGCAGCTTAGATGGACTAGCGGCTGAGCAGTTCTTC,CASSLDGLAAEQFF
NA,TRBV5-5,TRBJ2-7,NA,TGTGCCAGCAGCTTGGAGGACAGAATCTACGAGCAGTACTTC,CASSLEDRIYEQYF
NA,TRBV19,TRBJ2-7,NA,TGTGCCAGTAGTATAGCTTTCAGCTCCTACGAGCAGTACTTC,CASSIAFSSYEQYF
NA,TRBV19,TRBJ2-7,TRBD1,TGTGCCAGTAGTAGCTTCGGGGACAGGGACTCCTACGAGCAGTACTTC,CASSSFGDRDSYEQYF
few,TRBV6-5,TRBJ2-7,NA,TGTGCCAGCAGTTTCGGGAGCTCCTACGAGCAGTACTTC,CASSFGSSYEQYF
NA,TRBV28,TRBJ1-3,NA,TGTGCCAGCAGTGACAACACAGGGCTCGGAAACACCATATATTTT,CASSDNTGLGNTIYF
NA,TRBV4-1,TRBJ1-2,TRBD1,TGCGCCAGCAGCCCGGGACAGGCCACTAACTATGGCTACACCTTC,CASSPGQATNYGYTF
NA,TRBV6-1,TRBJ2-5,NA,TGTGCCAGCGGCGTGGGGGCTAGGGAGACCCAGTACTTC,CASGVGARETQYF
few,TRBV4-1,TRBJ1-3,NA,TGCGCCAGCAGCCAAGCACACAGCTCTGGAAACACCATATATTTT,CASSQAHSSGNTIYF
NA,TRBV28,TRBJ2-6,NA,TGTGCCAGCGTAAAGGGTAGCGTATCTGGGGCCAACGTCCTGACTTTC,CASVKGSVSGANVLTF
NA,TRBV27,TRBJ2-7,NA,TGTGCCAGCAGTCTCGCGGGAACGTACGAGCAGTACTTC,CASSLAGTYEQYF
NA,TRBV28,TRBJ1-5,NA,TGTGCCAGCACCCTGACAGCTCAGCCCCAGCATTTT,CASTLTAQPQHF
once,TRBV7-2,TRBJ2-1,NA,TGTGCCAGCAGCCCAGGAGAAGGAGGCGGTGAGCAGTTCTTC,CASSPGEGGGEQFF